This entry describes one TCR beta chain. Its antigen is unknown. The CDR3 totals 15 residues. The V end lost 6 bases, the J end lost 0 bases, and 11 bases lay between the germline ends. The data were obtained in a study of T cells after yellow fever vaccination. Regarding the study as a whole: One caveat is that FACS-sorted repertoires could contain abundant clonotypes contaminating from the bulk population. Detected again after the booster were most primary-vaccination clones, at approximately 96% CD4 and approximately 90% CD8.

As TCR cDNA was made by 5'RACE template switching, a universal primer site and UMIs were added. Each CDR3 protein gets one entry after TCRdb re-called the 5' RACE reads with MiXCR. The table has around 400,000 distinct CDR3 sequences, roughly 11% seen once. The chain employs TRBV12-3 or TRBV12-4 and TRBJ2-2; D gene uncertain. This clonotype was obtained from a man aged 18 to 30 who received the YFV17D yellow fever vaccine. Sequencing was performed on PBMCs, taken on the day of the first yellow fever vaccination. CDR3 residues: CASSRGTPNTGELFF. Here the CDR3 DNA reads TGTGCCAGCAGCCGCGGAACCCCGAACACCGGGGAGCTGTTTTTT.